Listed here is a single T cell receptor beta chain. Here immunoSEQ multiplex PCR was the method, and the copy in TCRdb shows in-frame clones only, minus some. The sample holds about 96,000 clones, approximately 84% seen once. This entry is derived from a study of blood T cell repertoires in COVID-19. The CDR3 is 13 amino acids. Trimming took off 2 bases at V and 5 bases at J, with 9 bases between the two ends. The TCR originated in a woman in her fifties or sixties with acute or convalescent COVID-19. Sequenced sample: peripheral blood. This chain links TRBV12-3 or TRBV12-4 with TRBJ1-1; perhaps TRBD1 as D (5 bases). CDR3 loop: CASSLQGATEAFF. In nucleotides, the CDR3 is TGTGCCAGCAGTTTACAGGGTGCGACTGAAGCTTTCTTT.